This T cell receptor beta chain was sequenced during a study of T cells in Graves' hyperthyroidism and ophthalmopathy. CDR3 length equals 14 residues. Germline V gene sequence: CDR1 SGHTA, CDR2 FQGNSA. V was cut by 8 bases and J by 0 bases, with 12 bases left in between. From RNA transcripts, TCR beta CDR3 regions were amplified. TCR CDR3 underwent first-round RT-PCR with the HTBI primer set. MiXCR was run by TCRdb on the multiplex PCR reads, yielding one entry per CDR3 protein. This sample has more than 300,000 distinct CDR3 sequences, with about a sixth found just once. The chain has TRBV7-2 and TRBJ2-3; D may match TRBD1 or TRBD2 (5 bases each). The sample taken for sequencing was blood. The sequence came from a woman between 25 and 40 years old with Graves' hyperthyroidism that later progressed to Graves' ophthalmopathy. CDR3 in amino acids: CASGGPPSTDTQYF. The CDR3 region has the DNA TGTGCCAGCGGGGGACCCCCTAGCACAGATACGCAGTATTTT.